This T cell receptor beta chain is from a study of type 1 and type 2 diabetes patients (dated by TCRdb to the mid-2010s). In terms of the full investigation: About ten type 1 diabetes patients, four type 2 diabetes patients and six nondiabetic controls were recruited in China to form the cohort. Across the study, CD4+ and CD8+ T cells were positively selected from PBMCs by means of CD4 or CD8 MicroBeads on MACS columns. TCRbeta libraries were sequenced paired-end on Illumina HiSeq 2000 or MiSeq instruments. The study profiled TCRbeta repertoires by high-throughput sequencing to compare type 1 diabetes, type 2 diabetes and nondiabetic individuals. A total of around 20 million paired-end reads was generated across the whole study. When approximately 22-cycle amplification was compared with roughly 27-cycle amplification, V gene usage looked similar, suggesting that primer efficiencies were similar and PCR bias was random. Type 2 diabetes patients were used as a disease comparison group for the type 1 diabetes patients.

The paper's findings and limits, for the study overall: Only a few highly-expanded CD4+ clones (median one) were found in type 2 diabetes patients, and these clones made up a median roughly 3.6% of reads. Because only a limited number of T2D and control samples were sequenced, some T1D-only HECs might also appear in more T2D or control samples. Type 2 diabetes and control samples had highly correlated V and J gene usage patterns, with the correlation between samples averaging around 0.97. Type 2 diabetes repertoires showed high diversity, significantly greater than type 1 diabetes repertoires in both CD4+ and CD8+ T cells. Study groups were not matched for age and gender, which possibly biased interpretation.

Standard classification criteria for type 1 or type 2 diabetes were met by all diabetic patients, and glucose and C-peptide were assessed by WHO-recommended methods. Donors with other autoimmune diseases or infections within the previous four weeks were excluded from participation. Approximately 9.8 milliliters of peripheral blood were drawn from each participant. PBMCs were isolated with LymphoPrep density separation. Details on this clonotype: Its specific antigen is unknown. Base-call qualities are not available, and no considerably larger clone is one nucleotide away.

Sequenced on an Illumina MiSeq. Genomic DNA from sorted T cell subsets served as template for TCRbeta CDR3 amplification. The TCRbeta CDR3 region was amplified by multiplex PCR using 30 forward and 13 reverse primers. PCR products were purified with AMPure XP beads, then indices and adaptors were added in a second approximately 25-cycle PCR. Before sequencing, the libraries were purified from gel with the QIAquick Gel Extraction Kit. For the original study's pipeline: FLASH was used to merge the paired-end reads, and IgBLAST was used to align the reads to IMGT V, D and J germline references. Reads with below 70% alignment identity to germline references were discarded, and about 10,000,000 reads were retained study-wide. IMGT definitions were followed to assign CDR3 boundaries, reading frame and productivity. Highly-expanded clones were defined as clones making up 1% or more of reads, and normalized Shannon entropy was used to measure diversity. Unpaired two-tailed t-tests were used to test group differences in Shannon entropy. Clones were called with MiXCR by TCRdb after fastp trimmed the public reads at Q25, and only in-frame beta chains were retained. A single entry per CDR3 protein holds the most common genes and DNA from its merged rows. TCRdb, not the authors, supplied the V and J calls. The sample table shows 270,000 or so distinct CDR3 sequences, and over 45% are seen once. Together, the top ten hold about an eighth of the sample.

The germline V gene sets CDR1 to MNHEY and CDR2 to SVGAGI. The CDR3 has 16 amino acids, counting the end cysteine and phenylalanine. Only the CDR3 portion is preserved as DNA: 48 bases, with reading frame beginning at the first base. Relative to germline, V is 0 bases shorter and J is 4 bases shorter, with 15 bases between their ends. Sequenced sample: peripheral blood mononuclear cells (PBMCs). The clonotype comes from a man younger than 35 with type 2 diabetes. Recombination connected TRBV6-5 to TRBJ1-1; the D gene assignment is ambiguous. CDR3 sequence: CASSYSPPGGGTEAFF. The DNA is as follows: TGTGCCAGCAGTTACTCCCCCCCTGGAGGTGGCACTGAAGCTTTCTTT.